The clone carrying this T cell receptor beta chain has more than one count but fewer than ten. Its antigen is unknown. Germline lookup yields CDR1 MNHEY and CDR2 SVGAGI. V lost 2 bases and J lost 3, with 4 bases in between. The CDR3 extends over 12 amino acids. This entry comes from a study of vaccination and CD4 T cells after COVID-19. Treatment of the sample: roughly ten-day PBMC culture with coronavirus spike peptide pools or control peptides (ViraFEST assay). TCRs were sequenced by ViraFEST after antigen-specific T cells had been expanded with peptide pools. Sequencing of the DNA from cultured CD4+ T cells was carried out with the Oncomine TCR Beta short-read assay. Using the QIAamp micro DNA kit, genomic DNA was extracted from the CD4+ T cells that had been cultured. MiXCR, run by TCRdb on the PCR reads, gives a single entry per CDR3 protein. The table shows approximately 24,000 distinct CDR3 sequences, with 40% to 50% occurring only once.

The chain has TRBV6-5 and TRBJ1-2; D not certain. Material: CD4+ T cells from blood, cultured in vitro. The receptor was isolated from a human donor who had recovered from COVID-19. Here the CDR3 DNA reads TGTGCCAGCAGTTACGGTGACTATGGCTACACCTTC. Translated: CASSYGDYGYTF.